This TCR beta chain was captured by sequencing in a study of blood T cell repertoires in COVID-19. The wider study: The United States, Italy and Spain supplied acute and convalescent COVID-19 samples. From T cells, B-cell-depleted T cells, or PBMCs came the material, which was cDNA or gDNA.

The data were produced by immunoSEQ multiplex PCR, yet TCRdb's version contains in-frame clones alone and is incomplete. The data hold over 90,000 clones, with 87% observed a single time. This CDR3 contains 16 residues. Trimming shortened V by 7 bases and J by 5 bases, and 20 bases separated the two germline ends. Looked up from germline, CDR1 is LNHDA and CDR2 is SQIVND (reference sequence). The chain links TRBV19 to TRBJ2-2, with D possibly TRBD2 on 5 matching bases. Sequencing was performed on peripheral blood. The clonotype comes from a man aged 45-65 years in a cohort sampled during active COVID-19. The CDR3 DNA is TGTGCCAGTATCGGTCGGACCCTCGACTATACCGGGGAGCTGTTTTTT. Its translation is CASIGRTLDYTGELFF.